Each of the 25 T cell receptor beta chains below was sequenced from the same sample in a study of blood T cell repertoires in COVID-19. The repertoire was sequenced with immunoSEQ multiplex PCR; TCRdb's copy has only in-frame clones and lacks some. This repertoire shows fewer than 350,000 clones, around nine tenths found once; its top ten account for around 5.8%. Material: PBMCs or T cells enriched from blood (not recorded which). The receptors stem from a woman aged 40 to 50 who had recovered from COVID-19.

This clone was seen only a few times. The sample holds other DNA sequences that translate to the same CDR3. V and J are TRBV30 and TRBJ1-5, with D hard to call. This CDR3 has 13 amino acids. V lost 0 bases and J lost 6, with 9 bases in between. Germline CDR1 is GTSNPN and CDR2 is SVGIG (reference sequence). CDR3 coding DNA: TGTGCCTGGAGTGTCCTTGGAGGTCAGCCCCAGCATTTT. Translation gives CAWSVLGGQPQHF.

J is TRBJ2-7 and V is TRBV5-1; TRBD1 matches at 7 bases. Germline values: CDR1 SGHRS, CDR2 YFSETQ. CDR3 length equals 13 residues. The J segment lost 2 bases and the V segment lost 7 bases, leaving 6 bases of the junction unmatched. The CDR3 nucleotides read TGCGCCAGCCAAAGGGACAGCGCCTACGAGCAGTACTTC. Encoded protein: CASQRDSAYEQYF.

The chain has TRBV7-2 and TRBJ1-2; 7 bases are shared with TRBD1. Trimming at V came to 1 base and at J to 7 bases, leaving 12 bases not matched to a gene. The V gene's germline CDR1 is SGHTA and CDR2 FQGNSA. This CDR3 contains 16 residues. CDR3 coding DNA: TGTGCCAGCAGCTTAGGCCCGCAACAGGGGTTTAGTGGCTACACCTTC. Encoded protein: CASSLGPQQGFSGYTF.

Concerning this clone itself: A read error may produce the germline difference seen at one junction end. The rearrangement uses TRBV6-1 and TRBJ2-5, with 9 bases lining up with TRBD1. The CDR3 length is 17 residues. Per the germline V gene, CDR1 is MNHNS and CDR2 is SASEGT. In DNA form, the CDR3 reads TGTGCCAGCAGTGTATCCCCGGGACAGGGACTCCAAGAGATCCAGTACTTC. This gives the protein CASSVSPGQGLQEIQYF.

The table lists this clone with a count of one. V usage is TRBV30 and J usage is TRBJ1-2, with TRBD1 matching over 10 bases. With 5 bases clipped from V and 8 bases from J, the junction kept 8 bases outside the gene matches. Germline V gene sequence: CDR1 GTSNPN, CDR2 SVGIG (reference sequence). There are 13 residues in the CDR3. Here the CDR3 reads CAWPGTGVGGYTF. The DNA for the CDR3 is TGTGCCTGGCCCGGGACAGGGGTCGGAGGCTACACCTTC.

V and J are TRBV18 and TRBJ2-3; 7 bases match TRBD1. The CDR3 has 16 amino acids. The V gene's germline CDR1 is KGHSH and CDR2 LQKENI. The V segment lost 5 bases and the J segment 2 bases; nucleotides outside the gene matches: 10. In DNA, the CDR3 is TGTGCCAGCTCATTCCGACAGGGCCGGCACACAGATACGCAGTATTTT. It encodes CASSFRQGRHTDTQYF.

The chain is built from TRBV15 and TRBJ1-1, with D possibly matching TRBD1 (6 bases). This CDR3 region has 15 residues. Germline V gene sequence: CDR1 LNHNV, CDR2 YYDKDF (reference sequence). V was shortened by 0 bases and J by 4 bases, with 12 bases between the two germline ends. The CDR3 is CATSRDLRGGTEAFF. In DNA, the CDR3 is TGTGCCACCAGCAGAGATCTGCGAGGGGGCACTGAAGCTTTCTTT.

The chain has TRBV14 and TRBJ2-1; no definite D call. CDR3 size: 13 residues. The germline CDR1 and CDR2 sequences are SGHDN and FVKESK. Trimming removed 1 base at V and 8 bases at J, with 9 bases between. The CDR3 is CASSQGRSYEQFF. The CDR3 DNA follows: TGTGCCAGCAGCCAAGGTCGTAGCTATGAGCAGTTCTTC.

This chain uses TRBV5-1 with TRBJ2-3; the match to TRBD2 covers 7 bases. The germline V gene encodes CDR1 SGHRS and CDR2 YFSETQ. The CDR3 spans 13 residues. V lost 5 bases to trimming and J lost 3 bases; unmatched junction nucleotides: 3. CDR3 amino acids: CASSLRGTDTQYF. CDR3 DNA: TGCGCCAGCAGTTTGCGGGGGACAGATACGCAGTATTTT.

J is TRBJ2-5 and V is TRBV10-3; 9 bases map to TRBD1. With V trimmed by 0 bases and J by 5 bases, 1 base remained unmatched. The CDR3 consists of 14 residues. The germline CDR1 and CDR2 sequences are ENHRY and SYGVKD. CDR3 sequence: CAISESGQGETQYF. CDR3 DNA: TGTGCCATCAGTGAGTCAGGACAGGGGGAGACCCAGTACTTC.

A single count supports this clone. The CDR3 here is CASTKNQGNEKLFF. CDR3 coding DNA: TGTGCCAGCACCAAGAATCAGGGTAATGAAAAACTGTTTTTT. The chain employs TRBV7-9 and TRBJ1-4; possibly TRBD1 for D (5 bases). CDR3 length: 14 amino acids. The germline CDR1 and CDR2 sequences are SEHNR and FQNEAQ (reference sequence). Trimming took 7 bases from V and 4 from J, leaving 13 bases between them.

This chain connects TRBV6-5 to TRBJ2-1; the match to TRBD2 covers 10 bases. The CDR3 spans 14 residues. Trimming took 4 bases from V and 8 from J; bases not matched to a gene: 5. CDR1 and CDR2 (germline): MNHEY, SVGAGI. CDR3 coding DNA: TGTGCCAGCAGTTCTAGCGGGAGTTCTGATGAGCAGTTCTTC. Translated: CASSSSGSSDEQFF.

The chain carries TRBV5-1 and TRBJ2-4; D possibly corresponds to TRBD1 (7 bases). Trimming took off 4 bases at V and 7 bases at J, with 18 bases between the two ends. CDR3 size: 15 residues. Germline values: CDR1 SGHRS, CDR2 YFSETQ. The CDR3 protein is CASSPDYRGGNIQYF. DNA for the CDR3: TGCGCCAGCAGCCCAGACTACAGGGGAGGTAACATTCAGTACTTC.

The gene calls are TRBV9 and TRBJ2-5; possible D gene TRBD2, 6 bases. Germline V CDR1 and CDR2: SGDLS, YYNGEE. V lost 4 bases to trimming and J lost 1 base, with 8 bases between them. The CDR3 extends over 13 amino acids. CDR3 protein: CASSTTSQETQYF. CDR3 sequence (DNA): TGTGCCAGCAGCACGACTAGCCAAGAGACCCAGTACTTC.

The V gene is TRBV7-9, the J gene TRBJ2-7; D uncertain. V was trimmed by 0 bases and J by 6 bases, leaving 6 bases between them. This CDR3 has 12 residues. The germline gives CDR1 SEHNR, CDR2 FQNEAQ (reference sequence). CDR3 region: CASSLAAGEQYF. CDR3 nucleotides: TGTGCCAGCAGCTTAGCAGCTGGCGAGCAGTACTTC.

V is TRBV3-1 (or the pseudogene TRBV3-2) and J is TRBJ2-1, with D tentatively TRBD2 (6 bases). The germline V gene encodes CDR1 LGHDT and CDR2 YNNKEL (reference sequence). This CDR3 comprises 14 residues. Trimming took off 4 bases at V and 15 bases at J, with 22 bases between the two ends. CDR3 in amino acids: CASSPFRGRPLRFF. CDR3 sequence (DNA): TGTGCCAGCAGCCCCTTCCGGGGGAGACCCCTTCGGTTCTTC.

This rearrangement joins TRBV7-2 to TRBJ1-3; no clear D. Per the germline V gene, CDR1 is SGHTA and CDR2 is FQGNSA. This CDR3 is 15 amino acids long. Trimming took 1 base from V and 7 from J, leaving 14 bases between them. CDR3 in DNA: TGTGCCAGCAGCTTAGGATCCCTGGTGAGGAACACCATATATTTT. Protein: CASSLGSLVRNTIYF.

The rearrangement joins TRBV18 to TRBJ2-3; D might be TRBD1 (5 bases). The V gene lost 1 base and the J gene lost 6 bases, with 23 bases spanning the gap. This CDR3 contains 18 residues. Germline V lookup: CDR1 KGHSH, CDR2 LQKENI. For the CDR3, the DNA is TGTGCCAGCTCACCACAGTCCCCCGGCCGGCAATCAGGGGATACGCAGTATTTT. It is translated as CASSPQSPGRQSGDTQYF.

This clone turned up a few times. V and J are TRBV4-2 and TRBJ2-5, with D unclear. Germline V CDR1 and CDR2: LGHNA, YNFKEQ. V lost 0 bases, J lost 5 bases, and 16 bases lay in between. CDR3 length: 16 amino acids. CDR3 sequence reads: CASSQDLIRVGETQYF. DNA of the CDR3: TGTGCCAGCAGCCAAGATCTTATCCGGGTCGGGGAGACCCAGTACTTC.

V is TRBV28 and J is TRBJ1-1; 9 bases agree with TRBD1. Losses at the gene ends were 7 bases for V and 4 bases for J; bases not matched to a gene: 4. Germline loops: CDR1 MDHEN, CDR2 SYDVKM. This CDR3 has 13 amino acids. The CDR3 protein is CASNGQGSTEAFF. The CDR3 region has the DNA TGTGCCAGCAACGGACAGGGGAGCACTGAAGCTTTCTTT. Using reference TRBV28 and TRBJ1-1 for the parts outside the CDR3, the full variable domain is DVKVTQSSRYLVKRTGEKVFLECVQDMDHENMFWYRQDPGLGLRLIYFSYDVKMKEKGDIPEGYSVSREKKERFSLILESASTNQTSMYLCASNGQGSTEAFFGQGTRLTVV.

The genes are TRBV20-1 and TRBJ2-7; D unresolved. The CDR3 consists of 10 residues. Germline V gene lookup returns CDR1 DFQATT and CDR2 SNEGSKA (reference sequence). Trimming took off 3 bases at V and 6 bases at J, with 6 bases between the two ends. CDR3 nucleotide sequence: TGCAGTGCTAGGTCGGGCGAGCAGTACTTC. Translating it yields CSARSGEQYF.

The V and J genes are TRBV18 and TRBJ2-3; maybe TRBD1 (6 bases). The V end lost 5 bases, the J end lost 5 bases, and 8 bases lay between the germline ends. Germline V CDR1 and CDR2: KGHSH, LQKENI. The CDR3 is 12 amino acids. Here the CDR3 DNA reads TGTGCCAGCTCAAACAGGGTAGATACGCAGTATTTT. As protein: CASSNRVDTQYF. The whole variable domain, remainder taken from reference TRBV18 and TRBJ2-3, is NAGVMQNPRHLVRRRGQEARLRCSPMKGHSHVYWYRQLPEEGLKFMVYLQKENIIDESGMPKERFSAEFPKEGPSILRIQQVVRGDSAAYFCASSNRVDTQYFGPGTRLTVL.

This chain connects TRBV7-8 to TRBJ1-6; 10 bases line up with TRBD1. CDR1 is SGHVS, CDR2 FQNEAQ, per germline. The V gene end was trimmed by 3 bases and the J gene end by 9 bases; junction bases not matched to a gene: 8. The length of the CDR3 is 16 residues. DNA of the CDR3: TGTGCCAGCAGCTTCGGTCGACAGGGGGCACTTTCACCCCTCCACTTT. Protein product: CASSFGRQGALSPLHF.

At least ten counts were recorded for this clone. V usage is TRBV27 and J usage is TRBJ2-2; D is unclear. Germline V CDR1 and CDR2: MNHEY, SMNVEV (reference sequence). This CDR3 region has 13 residues. Trimming stripped 2 bases from V and 3 bases from J, with 4 bases between. The CDR3 bases are TGTGCCAGCAGTTTAAGAGACACCGGGGAGCTGTTTTTT. It encodes CASSLRDTGELFF.

V and J are TRBV28 and TRBJ1-6, with 9 bases that match TRBD1. Germline CDR1 is MDHEN and CDR2 is SYDVKM. There are 15 residues in the CDR3. With V trimmed by 7 bases and J by 7 bases, 8 bases remained unmatched. CDR3 sequence: CASTGSDRGNSPLHF. The CDR3 DNA reads TGTGCCAGCACGGGTTCGGACAGGGGCAATTCACCCCTCCACTTT.